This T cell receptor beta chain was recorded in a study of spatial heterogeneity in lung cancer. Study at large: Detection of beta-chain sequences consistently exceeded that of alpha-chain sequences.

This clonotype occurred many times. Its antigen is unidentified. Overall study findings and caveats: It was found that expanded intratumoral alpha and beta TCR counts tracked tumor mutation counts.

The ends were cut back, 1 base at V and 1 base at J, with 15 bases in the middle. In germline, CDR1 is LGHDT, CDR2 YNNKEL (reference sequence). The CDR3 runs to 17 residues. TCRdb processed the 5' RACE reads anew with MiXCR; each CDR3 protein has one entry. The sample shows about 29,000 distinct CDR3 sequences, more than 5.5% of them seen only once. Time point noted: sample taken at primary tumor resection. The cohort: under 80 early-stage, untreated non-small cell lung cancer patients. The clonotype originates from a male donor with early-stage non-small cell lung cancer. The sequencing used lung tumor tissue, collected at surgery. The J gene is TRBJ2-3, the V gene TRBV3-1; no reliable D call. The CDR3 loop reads CASSQGSPFDGTDTQYF. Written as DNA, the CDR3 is TGTGCCAGCAGCCAAGGTTCGCCTTTTGATGGCACAGATACGCAGTATTTT.